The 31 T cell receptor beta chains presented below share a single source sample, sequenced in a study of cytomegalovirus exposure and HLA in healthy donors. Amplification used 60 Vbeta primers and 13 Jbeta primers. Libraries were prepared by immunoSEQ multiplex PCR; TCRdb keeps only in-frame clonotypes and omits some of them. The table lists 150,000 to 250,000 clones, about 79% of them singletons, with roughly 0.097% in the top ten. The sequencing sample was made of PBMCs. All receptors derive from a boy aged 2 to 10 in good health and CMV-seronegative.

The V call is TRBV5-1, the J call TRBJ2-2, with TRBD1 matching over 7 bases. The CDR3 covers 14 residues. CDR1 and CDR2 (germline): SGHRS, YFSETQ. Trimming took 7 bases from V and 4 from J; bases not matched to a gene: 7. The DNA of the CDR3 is TGCGCCAGCTACCTCACAGGGGTCACCGGGGAGCTGTTTTTT. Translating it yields CASYLTGVTGELFF.

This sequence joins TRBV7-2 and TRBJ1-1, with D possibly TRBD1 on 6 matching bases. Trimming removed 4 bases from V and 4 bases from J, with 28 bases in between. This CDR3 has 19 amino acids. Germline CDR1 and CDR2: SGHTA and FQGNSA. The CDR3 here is CASSSRTVLGSLPSTEAFF. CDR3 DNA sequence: TGTGCCAGCAGCTCCCGGACAGTCCTGGGTTCTCTGCCGAGCACTGAAGCTTTCTTT.

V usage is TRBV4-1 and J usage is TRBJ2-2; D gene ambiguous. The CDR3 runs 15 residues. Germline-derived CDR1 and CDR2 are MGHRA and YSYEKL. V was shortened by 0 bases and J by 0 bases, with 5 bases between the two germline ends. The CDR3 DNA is TGCGCCAGCAGCCAAGATTATACGAACACCGGGGAGCTGTTTTTT. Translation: CASSQDYTNTGELFF.

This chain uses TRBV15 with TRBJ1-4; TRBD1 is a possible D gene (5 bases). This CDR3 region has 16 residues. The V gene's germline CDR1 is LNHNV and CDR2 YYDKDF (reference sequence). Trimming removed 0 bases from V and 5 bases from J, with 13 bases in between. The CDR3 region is CATSREAGGYNEKLFF. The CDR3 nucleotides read TGTGCCACCAGCAGAGAGGCGGGGGGATACAATGAAAAACTGTTTTTT. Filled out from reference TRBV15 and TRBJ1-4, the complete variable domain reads DAMVIQNPRYQVTQFGKPVTLSCSQTLNHNVMYWYQQKSSQAPKLLFHYYDKDFNNEADTPDNFQSRRPNTSFCFLDIRSPGLGDTAMYLCATSREAGGYNEKLFFGSGTQLSVL.

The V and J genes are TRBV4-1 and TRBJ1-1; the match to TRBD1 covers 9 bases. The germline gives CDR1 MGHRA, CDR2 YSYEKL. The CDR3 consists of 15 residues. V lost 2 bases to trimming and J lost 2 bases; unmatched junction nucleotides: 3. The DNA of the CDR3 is TGCGCCAGCAGCCAACAAACAGGGGGCAACACTGAAGCTTTCTTT. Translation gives CASSQQTGGNTEAFF.

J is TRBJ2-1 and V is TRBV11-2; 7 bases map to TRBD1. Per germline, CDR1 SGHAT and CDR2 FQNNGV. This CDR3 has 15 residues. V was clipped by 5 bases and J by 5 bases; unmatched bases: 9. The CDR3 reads CASSADRYSNNEQFF. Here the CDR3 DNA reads TGTGCCAGCAGCGCGGACAGGTATTCGAACAATGAGCAGTTCTTC.

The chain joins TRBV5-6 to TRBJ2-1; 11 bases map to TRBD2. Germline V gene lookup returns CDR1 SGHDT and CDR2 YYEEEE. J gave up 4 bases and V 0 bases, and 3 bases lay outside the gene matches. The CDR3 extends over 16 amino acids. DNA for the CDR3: TGTGCCAGCAGCTTGGGGGGACTAGCGGTTTACAATGAGCAGTTCTTC. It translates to CASSLGGLAVYNEQFF.

The CDR3 protein is CASSETSGYDTQYF. In DNA, the CDR3 is TGTGCCAGCAGCGAGACTAGCGGCTACGATACGCAGTATTTT. The chain employs TRBV2 and TRBJ2-3; 9 bases fit TRBD2. J gave up 6 bases and V 6 bases, and 7 bases lay outside the gene matches. Germline V lookup: CDR1 SNHLY, CDR2 FYNNEI. The CDR3 has 14 amino acids. Together with reference TRBV2 and TRBJ2-3, the CDR3 gives the full variable domain: EPEVTQTPSHQVTQMGQEVILRCVPISNHLYFYWYRQILGQKVEFLVSFYNNEISEKSEIFDDQFSVERPDGSNFTLKIRSTKLEDSAMYFCASSETSGYDTQYFGPGTRLTVL.

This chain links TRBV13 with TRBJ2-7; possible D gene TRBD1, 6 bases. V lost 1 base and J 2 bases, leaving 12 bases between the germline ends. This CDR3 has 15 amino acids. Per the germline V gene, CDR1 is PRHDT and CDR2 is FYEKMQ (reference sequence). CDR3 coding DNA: TGTGCCAGCAGCTTAGTGACAGGTTTAACCTACGAGCAGTACTTC. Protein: CASSLVTGLTYEQYF.

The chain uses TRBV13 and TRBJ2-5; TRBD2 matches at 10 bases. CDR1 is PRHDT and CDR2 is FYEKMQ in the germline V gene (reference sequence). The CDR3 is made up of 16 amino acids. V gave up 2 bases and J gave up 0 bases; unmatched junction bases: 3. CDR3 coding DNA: TGTGCCAGCAGCTTAAGGCTAGCGGGGGACCAAGAGACCCAGTACTTC. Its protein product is CASSLRLAGDQETQYF.

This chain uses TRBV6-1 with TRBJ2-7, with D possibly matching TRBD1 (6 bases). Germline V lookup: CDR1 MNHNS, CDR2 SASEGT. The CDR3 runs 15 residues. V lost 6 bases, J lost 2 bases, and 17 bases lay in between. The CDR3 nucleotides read TGTGCCAGCAGGGAATACAGGGAAGCAGCCTACGAGCAGTACTTC. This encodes CASREYREAAYEQYF.

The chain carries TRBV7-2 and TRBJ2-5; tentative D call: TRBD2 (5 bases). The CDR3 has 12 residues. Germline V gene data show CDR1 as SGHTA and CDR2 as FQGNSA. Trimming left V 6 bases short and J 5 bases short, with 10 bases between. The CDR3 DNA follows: TGTGCCAGCAGTCCTAGCCGGGAGACCCAGTACTTC. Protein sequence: CASSPSRETQYF. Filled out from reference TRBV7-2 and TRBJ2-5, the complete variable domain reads GAGVSQSPSNKVTEKGKDVELRCDPISGHTALYWYRQSLGQGLEFLIYFQGNSAPDKSGLPSDRFSAERTGGSVSTLTIQRTQQEDSAVYLCASSPSRETQYFGPGTRLLVL.

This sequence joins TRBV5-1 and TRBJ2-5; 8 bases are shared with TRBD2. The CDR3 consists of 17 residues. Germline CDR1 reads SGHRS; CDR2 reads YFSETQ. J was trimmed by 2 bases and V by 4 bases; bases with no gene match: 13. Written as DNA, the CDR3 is TGCGCCAGCAGCCCGCCATGGGGCGGGGGGTTTCAAGAGACCCAGTACTTC. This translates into CASSPPWGGGFQETQYF.

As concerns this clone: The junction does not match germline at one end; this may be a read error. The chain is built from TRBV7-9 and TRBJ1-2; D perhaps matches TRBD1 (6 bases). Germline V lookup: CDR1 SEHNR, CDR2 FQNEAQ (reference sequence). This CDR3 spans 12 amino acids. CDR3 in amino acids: CAGSWGRNGYTF. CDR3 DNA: TGTGCCGGCAGCTGGGGGCGGAATGGCTACACCTTC. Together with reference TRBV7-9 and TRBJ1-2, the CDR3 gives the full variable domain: DTGVSQNPRHKITKRGQNVTFRCDPISEHNRLYWYRQTLGQGPEFLTYFQNEAQLEKSRLLSDRFSAERPKGSFSTLEIQRTEQGDSAMYLCAGSWGRNGYTFGSGTRLTVV.

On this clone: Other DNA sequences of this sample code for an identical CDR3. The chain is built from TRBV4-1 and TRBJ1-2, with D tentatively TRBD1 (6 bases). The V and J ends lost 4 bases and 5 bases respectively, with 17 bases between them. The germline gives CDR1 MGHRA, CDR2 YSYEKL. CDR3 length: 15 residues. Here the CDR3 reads CASSLGNRVPYGYTF. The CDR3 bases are TGCGCCAGCAGCCTCGGAAACAGGGTCCCTTATGGCTACACCTTC.

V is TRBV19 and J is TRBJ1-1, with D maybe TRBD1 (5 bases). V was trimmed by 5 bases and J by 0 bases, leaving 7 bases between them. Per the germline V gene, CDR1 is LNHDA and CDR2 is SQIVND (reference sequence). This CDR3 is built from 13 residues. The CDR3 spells CASSRRVNTEAFF. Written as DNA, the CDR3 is TGTGCCAGTAGTCGCAGGGTGAACACTGAAGCTTTCTTT.

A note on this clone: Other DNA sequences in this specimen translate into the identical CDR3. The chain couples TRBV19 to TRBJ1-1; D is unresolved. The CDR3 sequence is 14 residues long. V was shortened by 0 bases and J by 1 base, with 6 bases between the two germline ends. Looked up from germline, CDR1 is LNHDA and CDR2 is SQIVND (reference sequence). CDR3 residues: CASSIDLENTEAFF. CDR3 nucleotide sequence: TGTGCCAGTAGTATAGATCTAGAGAACACTGAAGCTTTCTTT.

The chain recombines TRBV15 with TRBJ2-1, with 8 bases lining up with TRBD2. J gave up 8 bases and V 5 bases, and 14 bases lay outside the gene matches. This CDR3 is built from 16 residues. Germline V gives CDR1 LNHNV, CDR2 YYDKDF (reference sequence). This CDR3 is CATSARPTGGMDEQFF. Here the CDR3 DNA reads TGTGCCACCAGCGCCCGGCCAACGGGGGGGATGGATGAGCAGTTCTTC.

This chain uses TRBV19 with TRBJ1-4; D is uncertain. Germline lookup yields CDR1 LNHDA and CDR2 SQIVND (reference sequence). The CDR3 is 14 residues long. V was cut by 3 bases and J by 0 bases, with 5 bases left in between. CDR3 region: CASSMRATNEKLFF. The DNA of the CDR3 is TGTGCCAGTAGTATGCGGGCAACTAATGAAAAACTGTTTTTT.

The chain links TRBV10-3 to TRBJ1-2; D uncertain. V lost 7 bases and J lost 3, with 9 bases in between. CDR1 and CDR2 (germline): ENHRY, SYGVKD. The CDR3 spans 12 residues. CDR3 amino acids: CAIKRGDYGYTF. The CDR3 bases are TGTGCCATCAAACGAGGAGACTATGGCTACACCTTC.

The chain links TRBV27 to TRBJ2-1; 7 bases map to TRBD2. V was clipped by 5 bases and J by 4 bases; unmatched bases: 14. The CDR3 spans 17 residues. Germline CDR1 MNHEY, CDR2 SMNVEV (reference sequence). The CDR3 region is CASSLDLPSGAYNEQFF. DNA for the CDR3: TGTGCCAGCAGTCTCGACCTCCCTAGCGGAGCGTACAATGAGCAGTTCTTC.

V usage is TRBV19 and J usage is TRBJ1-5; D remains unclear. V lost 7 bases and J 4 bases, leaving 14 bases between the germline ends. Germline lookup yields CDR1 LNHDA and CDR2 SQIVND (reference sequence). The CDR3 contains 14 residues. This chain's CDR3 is CASKRNSLNQPQHF. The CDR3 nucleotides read TGTGCCAGTAAACGGAACAGCCTAAATCAGCCCCAGCATTTT. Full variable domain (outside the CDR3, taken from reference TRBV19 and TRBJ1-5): DGGITQSPKYLFRKEGQNVTLSCEQNLNHDAMYWYRQDPGQGLRLIYYSQIVNDFQKGDIAEGYSVSREKKESFPLTVTSAQKNPTAFYLCASKRNSLNQPQHFGDGTRLSIL.

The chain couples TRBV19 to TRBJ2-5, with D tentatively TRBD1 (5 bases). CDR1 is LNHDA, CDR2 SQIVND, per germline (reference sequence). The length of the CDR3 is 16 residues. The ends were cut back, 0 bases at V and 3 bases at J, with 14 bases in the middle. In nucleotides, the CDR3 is TGTGCCAGTAGTATAGATGTGACAGATAAGAAAGAGACCCAGTACTTC. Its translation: CASSIDVTDKKETQYF.

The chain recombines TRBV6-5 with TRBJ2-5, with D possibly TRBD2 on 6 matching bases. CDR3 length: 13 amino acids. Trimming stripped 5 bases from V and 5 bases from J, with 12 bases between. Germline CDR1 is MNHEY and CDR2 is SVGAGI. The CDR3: CASSRTSLETQYF. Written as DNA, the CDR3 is TGTGCCAGCAGTCGTACTAGCTTGGAGACCCAGTACTTC.

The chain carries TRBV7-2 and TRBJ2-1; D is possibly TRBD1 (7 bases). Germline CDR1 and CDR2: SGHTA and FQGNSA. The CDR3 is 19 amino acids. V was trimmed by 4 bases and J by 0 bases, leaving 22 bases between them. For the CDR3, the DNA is TGTGCCAGCAGCTACACCCCAGGAGGGGGCCATAGCTCCTACAATGAGCAGTTCTTC. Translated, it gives CASSYTPGGGHSSYNEQFF.

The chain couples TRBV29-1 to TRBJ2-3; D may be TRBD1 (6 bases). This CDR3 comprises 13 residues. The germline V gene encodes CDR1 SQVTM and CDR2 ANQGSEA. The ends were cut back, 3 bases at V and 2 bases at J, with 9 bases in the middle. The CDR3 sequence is CSVEGTLTDTQYF. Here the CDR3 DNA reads TGCAGCGTTGAGGGGACACTCACAGATACGCAGTATTTT.

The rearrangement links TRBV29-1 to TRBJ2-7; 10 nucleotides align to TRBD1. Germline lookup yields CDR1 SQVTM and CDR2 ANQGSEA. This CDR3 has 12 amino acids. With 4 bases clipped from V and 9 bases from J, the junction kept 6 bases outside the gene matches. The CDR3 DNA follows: TGCAGCGTTGGCGGACAGGGGGGTGGGCAGTACTTC. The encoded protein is CSVGGQGGGQYF.

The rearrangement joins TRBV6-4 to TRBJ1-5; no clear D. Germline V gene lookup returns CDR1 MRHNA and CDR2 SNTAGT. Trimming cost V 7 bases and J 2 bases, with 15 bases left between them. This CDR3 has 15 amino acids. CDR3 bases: TGTGCCAGCAAGAAGAGGGTTTTTGGCAATCAGCCCCAGCATTTT. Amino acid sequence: CASKKRVFGNQPQHF.

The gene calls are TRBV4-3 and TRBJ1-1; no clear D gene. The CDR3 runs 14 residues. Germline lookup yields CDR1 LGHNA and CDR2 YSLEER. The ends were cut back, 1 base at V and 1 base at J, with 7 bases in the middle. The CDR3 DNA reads TGCGCCAGCAGCCAAGGGTTGCGGAACACTGAAGCTTTCTTT. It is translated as CASSQGLRNTEAFF.

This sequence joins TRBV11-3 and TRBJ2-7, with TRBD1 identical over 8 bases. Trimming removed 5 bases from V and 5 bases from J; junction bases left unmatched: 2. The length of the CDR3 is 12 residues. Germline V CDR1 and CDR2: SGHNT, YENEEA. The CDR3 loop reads CASSPTGDEQYF. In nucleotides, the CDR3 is TGTGCCAGCAGCCCGACAGGGGACGAGCAGTACTTC. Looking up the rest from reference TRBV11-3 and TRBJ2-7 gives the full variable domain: EAGVVQSPRYKIIEKKQPVAFWCNPISGHNTLYWYLQNLGQGPELLIRYENEEAVDDSQLPKDRFSAERLKGVDSTLKIQPAELGDSAVYLCASSPTGDEQYFGPGTRLTVT.

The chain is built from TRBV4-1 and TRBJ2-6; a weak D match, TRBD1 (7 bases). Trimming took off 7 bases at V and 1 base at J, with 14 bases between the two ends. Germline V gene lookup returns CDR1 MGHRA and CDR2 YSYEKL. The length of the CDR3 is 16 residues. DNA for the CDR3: TGCGCCAGCACAGGGGGGTTCTCTTCTGGGGCCAACGTCCTGACTTTC. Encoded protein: CASTGGFSSGANVLTF.